A selection of T cell receptor beta chains follows, all from one sample in a study of blood T cell repertoires in COVID-19. Sequencing was performed with immunoSEQ multiplex PCR; in TCRdb, only in-frame clones are kept and a portion is missing. The sample has about 75,000 clones, roughly 90% seen once; the top ten hold about 2.4%. The specimen was peripheral blood. These receptors were obtained from a human donor in a cohort sampled during active COVID-19. The CDR3 runs from the conserved cysteine through the conserved F or W. The order of the fields is CDR3 length, J gene, V gene, clone size, D gene, CDR3 DNA, CDR3 protein. D genes are given only for firm matches. Expanded clones are given a class, and other clones once, few, many or no size at all.

11,TRBJ1-1,TRBV18,.,.,TGTGCCAGCTCACAACAGAGTGAAGCTTTCTTT,CASSQQSEAFF
16,TRBJ2-1,TRBV4-1,.,TRBD2,TGCGCCAGCAGCCTCCGATTAGCGGGAGGATACAATGAGCAGTTCTTC,CASSLRLAGGYNEQFF
14,TRBJ1-2,TRBV15,.,.,TGTGCCACCAGCAGAGCTCGGGCTAACTATGGCTACACCTTC,CATSRARANYGYTF
17,TRBJ2-2,TRBV7-3,.,TRBD2,TGTGCCAGCAGCGCCCAGGGGCTAGCGGGAAACCCCGGGGAGCTGTTTTTT,CASSAQGLAGNPGELFF
12,TRBJ1-6,TRBV5-1,.,.,TGCGCCAGCAGCTCCACAGACTCACCCCTCCACTTT,CASSSTDSPLHF
17,TRBJ2-3,TRBV9,.,TRBD2,TGTGCCAGCAGCGTGACTAGCGGGGGGACCATCACAGATACGCAGTATTTT,CASSVTSGGTITDTQYF
13,TRBJ2-5,TRBV3-1/TRBV3-2,.,.,TGTGCCAGCAGCGTGGGGGGGCTGGAGACCCAGTACTTC,CASSVGGLETQYF
16,TRBJ2-2,TRBV9,.,.,TGTGCCAGCAGCGTAACCGGGACTCAGAACCTCGGGGAGCTGTTTTTT,CASSVTGTQNLGELFF
15,TRBJ2-2,TRBV2,.,.,TGTGCCAGCAGAGGAGGGGGCCTGAACACCGGGGAGCTGTTTTTT,CASRGGGLNTGELFF
13,TRBJ1-5,TRBV6-1,.,.,TGTGCCAGCAGTGAGAGTAGCAATCAGCCCCAGCATTTT,CASSESSNQPQHF
16,TRBJ2-3,TRBV5-6,few,TRBD2,TGTGCCAGCAGGGAAACTAGCGGGGGGACAGTAGATACGCAGTATTTT,CASRETSGGTVDTQYF
16,TRBJ2-3,TRBV7-9,.,TRBD2,TGTGCCAGCAGCTTAGGACGACTAGCGCGCACAGATACGCAGTATTTT,CASSLGRLARTDTQYF
13,TRBJ1-1,TRBV19,.,.,TGTGCCAGTAGTAGTCGGGGTTTGGGTGAAGCTTTCTTT,CASSSRGLGEAFF
13,TRBJ2-7,TRBV9,.,TRBD2,TGTGCCAGCGGGTCTAGCGGACAAGACGAGCAGTACTTC,CASGSSGQDEQYF
14,TRBJ1-2,TRBV7-8,.,.,TGTGCCAGCGTCGGTCTATCCCCTGTCTATGGCTACACCTTC,CASVGLSPVYGYTF